This T cell receptor (beta chain) was retrieved from a study of human T cells and chemical hapten exposure. Time point in this sample: pre-sensitization, week 0. The sample's treatment: therapeutic diphenylcyclopropenone sensitization with weekly scalp DPC. There are a few counts of this clonotype. In germline, CDR1 is SGHTA, CDR2 FQGNSA. V trimming: 6 bases; J trimming: 3 bases; junction bases outside the gene matches: 10. CDR3 size: 15 residues. TCRdb reprocessed the RACE reads with MiXCR, giving one entry per CDR3 protein. The sample has about 180,000 distinct CDR3 sequences; about 31% are singletons.

This receptor was obtained from a woman younger than 45 with alopecia areata. Some clones in this sample may be carry-over from other donors' samples. The J gene is TRBJ1-1, the V gene TRBV7-2; 7 positions match TRBD1. The source material was whole blood, sampled in connection with sensitization to the hapten diphenylcyclopropenone (DPC). In nucleotides, the CDR3 is TGTGCCAGCAGTCTTAGAGGGGGCAGGGACACTGAAGCTTTCTTT. It translates to CASSLRGGRDTEAFF.